A selection of T cell receptor beta chains follows, all from one sample in a study of blood T cell repertoires in COVID-19. The table came from immunoSEQ multiplex PCR; TCRdb's copy has only in-frame clones and leaves some out. The sample holds roughly 33,000 clones, about 86% seen once. Sequenced input: peripheral blood. Receptors originate from a human donor in a cohort sampled during active COVID-19. Each CDR3 is given with its conserved first and last residue. Each record gives: CDR3 DNA, CDR3 protein, clone size, D gene, V gene, J gene. D genes are given only for firm matches. Expanded clones get a size class; other rows say once, few or many, or leave the size out.

CDR3 DNA: TGTGCCAGCAGCTTGTGGAGCGGGGGGGCAGGAGAGACCCAGTACTTC
CDR3 protein: CASSLWSGGAGETQYF
clone size: .
D gene: TRBD2
V gene: TRBV5-8
J gene: TRBJ2-5

CDR3 DNA: TGTGCCAGCAGTTTATCCCTAGCGGGAGACGAGCAGTACTTC
CDR3 protein: CASSLSLAGDEQYF
clone size: .
D gene: TRBD2
V gene: TRBV28
J gene: TRBJ2-7

CDR3 DNA: TGTGCCAGCAGTGGCCGGGACATGGCGAATGAAAAACTGTTTTTT
CDR3 protein: CASSGRDMANEKLFF
clone size: .
D gene: .
V gene: TRBV5-4
J gene: TRBJ1-4

CDR3 DNA: TGTGCCAGCAGTACCGAGGACAGGGGCCGTCAGCAGTACTTC
CDR3 protein: CASSTEDRGRQQYF
clone size: .
D gene: TRBD1
V gene: TRBV28
J gene: TRBJ2-7

CDR3 DNA: TGTGCCAGCAGTCTAGTTGTATCCGGGGCCAACGTCCTGACTTTC
CDR3 protein: CASSLVVSGANVLTF
clone size: .
D gene: .
V gene: TRBV28
J gene: TRBJ2-6

CDR3 DNA: TGTGCCAGCAGCCAAGGTGCGAGCTACGAGCAGTACTTC
CDR3 protein: CASSQGASYEQYF
clone size: .
D gene: .
V gene: TRBV14
J gene: TRBJ2-7

CDR3 DNA: TGCGCCAGCAGCTTGCGGTCCCCTACGGGGACCCAGTACTTC
CDR3 protein: CASSLRSPTGTQYF
clone size: .
D gene: .
V gene: TRBV5-1
J gene: TRBJ2-5

CDR3 DNA: TGCGCCAGCAGCCAAGTTCTCTATGATTACGAGCAGTACTTC
CDR3 protein: CASSQVLYDYEQYF
clone size: .
D gene: .
V gene: TRBV4-1
J gene: TRBJ2-7

CDR3 DNA: TGTGCCAGTAATGGGAGGAGGCGGACAGATACGCAGTATTTT
CDR3 protein: CASNGRRRTDTQYF
clone size: .
D gene: .
V gene: TRBV19
J gene: TRBJ2-3

CDR3 DNA: TGTGCCAGTAGTATGGGGGGTTTTGCTAACTATGGCTACACCTTC
CDR3 protein: CASSMGGFANYGYTF
clone size: .
D gene: .
V gene: TRBV19
J gene: TRBJ1-2

CDR3 DNA: TGTGCCAGCAGCAATTTCGACAGTAATTCACCCCTCCACTTT
CDR3 protein: CASSNFDSNSPLHF
clone size: .
D gene: .
V gene: TRBV5-4
J gene: TRBJ1-6

CDR3 DNA: TGTGCCAGCAGCTGGGGAGGGGACTACGAGCAGTACTTC
CDR3 protein: CASSWGGDYEQYF
clone size: once
D gene: TRBD2
V gene: TRBV7-9
J gene: TRBJ2-7

CDR3 DNA: TGTGCCAGCAGTTTCACAGGGAGCGAGCAGTACTTC
CDR3 protein: CASSFTGSEQYF
clone size: .
D gene: .
V gene: TRBV27
J gene: TRBJ2-7

CDR3 DNA: TGTGCCAGCAGCTTAAGTAGCGGGAGGAAGAACGAGCAGTACTTC
CDR3 protein: CASSLSSGRKNEQYF
clone size: .
D gene: TRBD2
V gene: TRBV7-2
J gene: TRBJ2-7

CDR3 DNA: TGTGCCAGTAGTATGGGGACAGGGGGTTGGCAGCCCCAGCATTTT
CDR3 protein: CASSMGTGGWQPQHF
clone size: .
D gene: TRBD1
V gene: TRBV19
J gene: TRBJ1-5

CDR3 DNA: TGTGCCAGCAGCCCTTCGGGACACACGACCGGGGAGCTGTTTTTT
CDR3 protein: CASSPSGHTTGELFF
clone size: .
D gene: .
V gene: TRBV7-3
J gene: TRBJ2-2

CDR3 DNA: TGTGCCAGCAGTGAGGGGGGACGGAAGGGGAACACCGGGGAGCTGTTTTTT
CDR3 protein: CASSEGGRKGNTGELFF
clone size: .
D gene: .
V gene: TRBV2
J gene: TRBJ2-2

CDR3 DNA: TGTGCCAGCAGTTTACCCGGGACAGGGAACTACAATGAGCAGTTCTTC
CDR3 protein: CASSLPGTGNYNEQFF
clone size: .
D gene: TRBD1
V gene: TRBV28
J gene: TRBJ2-1

CDR3 DNA: TGCGCCAGCAGCCCGGACAGGGGAAGGGAAGAGACCCAGTACTTC
CDR3 protein: CASSPDRGREETQYF
clone size: .
D gene: TRBD1
V gene: TRBV4-3
J gene: TRBJ2-5

CDR3 DNA: TGTGCCAGTAGTTCCCGACAGGGCGCTCAAGAGACCCAGTACTTC
CDR3 protein: CASSSRQGAQETQYF
clone size: .
D gene: TRBD1
V gene: TRBV19
J gene: TRBJ2-5

CDR3 DNA: TGTGCCAGCAGCCTCACTAGCGGGGGGGCTATGTACATTCAGTACTTC
CDR3 protein: CASSLTSGGAMYIQYF
clone size: .
D gene: TRBD2
V gene: TRBV3-1/TRBV3-2
J gene: TRBJ2-4

CDR3 DNA: TGTGCCAGCAGTAGGACAGGGGCGAGGGAGCAGTACTTC
CDR3 protein: CASSRTGAREQYF
clone size: .
D gene: TRBD1
V gene: TRBV27
J gene: TRBJ2-7

CDR3 DNA: TGTGCCAGCAGCATGGCAGGGTTTTTCTCCTACGAGCAGTACTTC
CDR3 protein: CASSMAGFFSYEQYF
clone size: .
D gene: .
V gene: TRBV6-6
J gene: TRBJ2-7

CDR3 DNA: TGTGCCAGCACCGAAGTGGCGGGGGGAGGGGTAGATACGCAGTATTTT
CDR3 protein: CASTEVAGGGVDTQYF
clone size: once
D gene: TRBD2
V gene: TRBV6-6
J gene: TRBJ2-3

CDR3 DNA: TGTGCCAGCAGCCCCTCCCGGGACAGGGCTTCCTACGAGCAGTACTTC
CDR3 protein: CASSPSRDRASYEQYF
clone size: .
D gene: TRBD1
V gene: TRBV7-8
J gene: TRBJ2-7

CDR3 DNA: TGTGCCACCAGTTTGCGGTCCCGCGGGACCCCCAATGAGCAGTTCTTC
CDR3 protein: CATSLRSRGTPNEQFF
clone size: .
D gene: .
V gene: TRBV24-1
J gene: TRBJ2-1

CDR3 DNA: TGTGCCAGCAGCATTAGTAATACGCAGTATTTT
CDR3 protein: CASSISNTQYF
clone size: .
D gene: .
V gene: TRBV3-1/TRBV3-2
J gene: TRBJ2-3

CDR3 DNA: TGTGCCAGCAGCTCCCATAACAGGTTTACCTATGGCTACACCTTC
CDR3 protein: CASSSHNRFTYGYTF
clone size: .
D gene: .
V gene: TRBV7-2
J gene: TRBJ1-2

CDR3 DNA: TGTGCCAGCAGTTTTCGGCGGGAGGTTGTAGGAGAGACCCAGTACTTC
CDR3 protein: CASSFRREVVGETQYF
clone size: .
D gene: TRBD2
V gene: TRBV28
J gene: TRBJ2-5

CDR3 DNA: TGTGCCAGCTCACCATCTTTGGGACAGGGATCTCTAGCGGGTGAAAATGAGCAGTTCTTC
CDR3 protein: CASSPSLGQGSLAGENEQFF
clone size: .
D gene: .
V gene: TRBV18
J gene: TRBJ2-1

CDR3 DNA: TGTGCCAGCAGTGCCCGGACAGGCCGGAACACCGGGGAGCTGTTTTTT
CDR3 protein: CASSARTGRNTGELFF
clone size: .
D gene: TRBD1
V gene: TRBV6-1
J gene: TRBJ2-2

CDR3 DNA: TGTGCCAGCACCCAGAGAGGGAAGATTAACTATGGCTACACCTTC
CDR3 protein: CASTQRGKINYGYTF
clone size: .
D gene: .
V gene: TRBV28
J gene: TRBJ1-2

CDR3 DNA: TGTGCCAGCTCACCATCCGGGACAGTCGGCACTGAAGCTTTCTTT
CDR3 protein: CASSPSGTVGTEAFF
clone size: .
D gene: TRBD1
V gene: TRBV18
J gene: TRBJ1-1

CDR3 DNA: TGTGCCAGCAGCCCTAGGGGGGGGAACACTGAAGCTTTCTTT
CDR3 protein: CASSPRGGNTEAFF
clone size: .
D gene: .
V gene: TRBV9
J gene: TRBJ1-1

CDR3 DNA: TGTGCCAGCAGCGAGCCCACGAGGGGAGGACAAGAGACCCAGTACTTC
CDR3 protein: CASSEPTRGGQETQYF
clone size: .
D gene: .
V gene: TRBV9
J gene: TRBJ2-5

CDR3 DNA: TGCAGCGTTGTCCAGGGGCGCCCCAGGAGGACTGAAGCTTTCTTT
CDR3 protein: CSVVQGRPRRTEAFF
clone size: .
D gene: .
V gene: TRBV29-1
J gene: TRBJ1-1

CDR3 DNA: TGTGCCAGCAGCTTATCGGAAGGGGGGAACACCGGGGAGCTGTTTTTT
CDR3 protein: CASSLSEGGNTGELFF
clone size: .
D gene: .
V gene: TRBV11-3
J gene: TRBJ2-2

CDR3 DNA: TGCAGCGTTGGAGGGATTTCGAGCGGGAGTGGAGAGACCCAGTACTTC
CDR3 protein: CSVGGISSGSGETQYF
clone size: few
D gene: TRBD2
V gene: TRBV29-1
J gene: TRBJ2-5

CDR3 DNA: TGTGCCAGCAGTAAGGAGGGAAGCGTCCGGCCCCAGCATTTT
CDR3 protein: CASSKEGSVRPQHF
clone size: .
D gene: .
V gene: TRBV6-5
J gene: TRBJ1-5

CDR3 DNA: TGTGCCAGCAGTTACCCCGGACGACAGGGAAGAAACACCATATATTTT
CDR3 protein: CASSYPGRQGRNTIYF
clone size: few
D gene: TRBD1
V gene: TRBV6-2/TRBV6-3
J gene: TRBJ1-3

CDR3 DNA: TGTGCCAGCTCACCCCGGGGGGAGACTGAAGCTTTCTTT
CDR3 protein: CASSPRGETEAFF
clone size: .
D gene: .
V gene: TRBV18
J gene: TRBJ1-1